This paragraph reports one T cell receptor beta chain. Recruited during active infection, patients (from Seattle) were subsequently followed longitudinally. The germline V and J ends were trimmed by 3 bases and 2 bases, with 11 bases remaining between them. Germline loops: CDR1 LNHDA, CDR2 SQIVND (reference sequence). CDR3 size: 14 residues. The data are from a study of blood T cell repertoires in COVID-19. For the study at large: The analysed material was cDNA or gDNA that came from T cells, B-cell-depleted T cells, or PBMCs.

Original data processing: Amplification with reference gene primers provided the estimates of nucleated cell counts. Profiling relied on immunoSEQ multiplex PCR, and the TCRdb table lists in-frame clones only, not all of them. The DNA gave D and trimming, while V, J and clone size come from that table. Altogether 170,000 or so clones are present, more than 75% being singletons, with the ten largest covering roughly 0.53%. The sequence came from a man aged 55 to 70 with COVID-19, enrolled during active disease. Material: peripheral blood. The chain is built from TRBV19 and TRBJ2-7; D may be TRBD1 (6 bases). This CDR3 reads CASSIDRTAYEQYF. CDR3 sequence (DNA): TGTGCCAGTAGTATTGACAGGACGGCCTACGAGCAGTACTTC.